This note documents a single T cell receptor (beta chain) sequence. Its antigen is unknown. In TCRdb, the multiplex PCR reads were re-called with MiXCR into one record per CDR3 protein. This sample has about 130,000 distinct CDR3 sequences; about 20% occur once, and the top ten carry just over 2.5%. The sample belongs to a study of breast tumors, draining lymph nodes, adjacent tissues. This CDR3 spans 13 amino acids. V was cut by 7 bases and J by 6 bases, with 13 bases left in between. Looked up from germline, CDR1 is MDHEN and CDR2 is SYDVKM. Study-level findings and limits: Tumor repertoires ranked between lymph nodes and nontumor tissue in diversity, with V and J gene preferences. Findings are consistent with lymph node origin and intratumoral expansion of most tumor T cells. Tumor and nontumor repertoires were significantly more similar in luminal-like than in basal-like breast cancer.

Breast cancer patients provided tissue from their axillary draining lymph nodes. The sample comprised axillary lymph node tissue. This clonotype was obtained from a female donor with breast cancer. Some clones in this sample may be carry-over from other donors' samples. The chain uses TRBV28 and TRBJ1-5; D ambiguous. The CDR3 DNA reads TGTGCCAGCACCCAAGGGAGGGTTCAGCCCCAGCATTTT. Translation: CASTQGRVQPQHF.